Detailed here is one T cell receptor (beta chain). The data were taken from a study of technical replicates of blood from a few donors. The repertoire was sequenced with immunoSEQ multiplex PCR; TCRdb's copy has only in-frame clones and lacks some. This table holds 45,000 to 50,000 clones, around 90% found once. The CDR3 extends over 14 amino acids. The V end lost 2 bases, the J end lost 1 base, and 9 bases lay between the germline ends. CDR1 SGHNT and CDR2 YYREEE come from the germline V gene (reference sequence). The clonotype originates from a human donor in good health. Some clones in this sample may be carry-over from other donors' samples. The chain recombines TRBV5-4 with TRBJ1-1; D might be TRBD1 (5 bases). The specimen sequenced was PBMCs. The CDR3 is CASSFQGSNTEAFF. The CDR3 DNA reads TGTGCCAGCAGCTTCCAGGGATCGAACACTGAAGCTTTCTTT.